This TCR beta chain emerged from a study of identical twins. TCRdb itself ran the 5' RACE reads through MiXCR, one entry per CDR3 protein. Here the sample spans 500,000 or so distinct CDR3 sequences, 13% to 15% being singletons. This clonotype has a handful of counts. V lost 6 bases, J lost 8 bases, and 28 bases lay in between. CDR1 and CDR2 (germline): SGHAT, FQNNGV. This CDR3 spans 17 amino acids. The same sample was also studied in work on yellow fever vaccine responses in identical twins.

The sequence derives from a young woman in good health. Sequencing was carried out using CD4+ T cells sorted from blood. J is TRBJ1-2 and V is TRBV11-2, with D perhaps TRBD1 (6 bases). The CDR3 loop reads CASRSTGRPGAPPGYTF. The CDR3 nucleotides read TGTGCCAGCAGATCCACAGGCCGGCCAGGGGCGCCCCCCGGCTACACCTTC. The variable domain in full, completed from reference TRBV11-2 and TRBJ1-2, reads EAGVAQSPRYKIIEKRQSVAFWCNPISGHATLYWYQQILGQGPKLLIQFQNNGVVDDSQLPKDRFSAERLKGVDSTLKIQPAKLEDSAVYLCASRSTGRPGAPPGYTFGSGTRLTVV.